These 24 T cell receptor beta chains originate from one sample sequenced in a study of shared clonotypes between healthy human individuals. Terminally differentiated effector memory CD45RA+ cells were excluded from the naive CD8 cells, which were CD45RO-negative and positively selected for CCR7. The data were produced by immunoSEQ multiplex PCR, yet TCRdb's version contains in-frame clones alone and is incomplete. The sample yields some 740,000 clones, 80% to 95% seen once. Sequenced: naive CD8+ T cells sorted from blood. The origin of the receptors is a man in his thirties or forties in good health.

The chain joins TRBV4-3 to TRBJ1-1; TRBD1 aligns across 7 bases. This CDR3 has 12 residues. CDR1 is LGHNA and CDR2 is YSLEER in the germline V gene. V lost 1 base, J lost 7 bases, and 0 bases stayed unmatched. CDR3 amino acids: CASSQGTGEAFF. The CDR3 nucleotides read TGCGCCAGCAGCCAAGGGACAGGTGAAGCTTTCTTT.

The chain uses TRBV5-6 and TRBJ2-7; D perhaps matches TRBD1 (5 bases). Germline CDR1 and CDR2: SGHDT and YYEEEE. The CDR3 is 14 amino acids. Between the trimmed V and J ends, which lost 1 base and 3 bases, there was a span of 11 bases. For the CDR3, the DNA is TGTGCCAGCAGCTTGAAGGGGTCGCTCTACGAGCAGTACTTC. This gives the protein CASSLKGSLYEQYF.

This chain connects TRBV28 to TRBJ2-1, with TRBD2 as a possible D gene (5 bases). This CDR3 region has 14 residues. CDR1 and CDR2 (germline): MDHEN, SYDVKM. The V gene lost 2 bases and the J gene lost 6 bases, with 11 bases spanning the gap. As DNA, the CDR3 is TGTGCCAGCAGTTTACCCTCCCGGGGCAATGAGCAGTTCTTC. This gives the protein CASSLPSRGNEQFF.

The V call is TRBV27, the J call TRBJ2-7; TRBD2 agrees at 8 bases. The CDR3 has 16 amino acids. Germline assignment: CDR1 MNHEY and CDR2 SMNVEV (reference sequence). Trimming removed 7 bases from V and 0 bases from J; junction bases left unmatched: 11. In nucleotides, the CDR3 is TGTGCCAGCACCCCCCGGGGGGGGCGAGGCTCCTACGAGCAGTACTTC. Protein sequence: CASTPRGGRGSYEQYF.

The rearrangement links TRBV7-2 to TRBJ2-7, with 8 nucleotides matching TRBD1. CDR3 length: 14 amino acids. J was trimmed by 2 bases and V by 6 bases; bases with no gene match: 6. Germline assignment: CDR1 SGHTA and CDR2 FQGNSA. CDR3 loop: CASSPTGGTYEQYF. CDR3 nucleotides: TGTGCCAGCAGTCCTACAGGGGGAACCTACGAGCAGTACTTC.

V and J are TRBV7-6 and TRBJ2-7; possible D gene TRBD2, 6 bases. The CDR3 contains 14 residues. Germline CDR1 SGHVS, CDR2 FNYEAQ. V was shortened by 5 bases and J by 8 bases, with 19 bases between the two germline ends. The CDR3 spells CASSPATGGLQQYF. The CDR3 DNA reads TGTGCCAGCAGCCCCGCGACCGGAGGGCTACAGCAGTACTTC.

This chain joins TRBV7-9 and TRBJ2-1, with D possibly matching TRBD1 (6 bases). The CDR3 consists of 13 residues. Trimming pared 7 bases from V and 4 bases from J, leaving 11 bases between. Germline V lookup: CDR1 SEHNR, CDR2 FQNEAQ (reference sequence). The CDR3 DNA reads TGTGCCAGCACCATAGGGGGATACAATGAGCAGTTCTTC. Translated, it gives CASTIGGYNEQFF.

The V and J genes are TRBV9 and TRBJ2-1; unclear D gene. CDR3 length equals 15 residues. V lost 3 bases to trimming and J lost 0 bases, with 10 bases between them. Per the germline V gene, CDR1 is SGDLS and CDR2 is YYNGEE. The CDR3 DNA reads as TGTGCCAGCAGCGGCGACGTGAGCTCCTACAATGAGCAGTTCTTC. As protein: CASSGDVSSYNEQFF.

The rearrangement links TRBV7-3 to TRBJ2-3; the D is unclear. V was shortened by 4 bases and J by 6 bases, with 11 bases between the two germline ends. CDR3 length: 13 residues. Germline CDR1 SGHTA, CDR2 FQGTGA. The CDR3 loop is CASSSNAGDTQYF. The CDR3 nucleotides are TGTGCCAGCAGCTCTAACGCCGGGGATACGCAGTATTTT.

This chain links TRBV9 with TRBJ2-6, with D uncertain. CDR3 length equals 13 residues. Germline CDR1 reads SGDLS; CDR2 reads YYNGEE. Trimming cost V 6 bases and J 0 bases, with 4 bases left between them. CDR3 sequence reads: CASMSSGANVLTF. DNA for the CDR3: TGTGCCAGCATGAGCTCTGGGGCCAACGTCCTGACTTTC.

This chain connects TRBV28 to TRBJ2-7; 7 nucleotides match TRBD2. This CDR3 spans 14 amino acids. V gave up 4 bases and J gave up 3 bases; unmatched junction bases: 6. Germline V gene lookup returns CDR1 MDHEN and CDR2 SYDVKM. The CDR3 sequence is CASSWRVAGYEQYF. The CDR3 DNA follows: TGTGCCAGCAGTTGGAGAGTAGCGGGCTACGAGCAGTACTTC. Together with reference TRBV28 and TRBJ2-7, the CDR3 gives the full variable domain: DVKVTQSSRYLVKRTGEKVFLECVQDMDHENMFWYRQDPGLGLRLIYFSYDVKMKEKGDIPEGYSVSREKKERFSLILESASTNQTSMYLCASSWRVAGYEQYFGPGTRLTVT.

V and J are TRBV7-2 and TRBJ2-1; 7 bases map to TRBD2. V trimming: 1 base; J trimming: 4 bases; junction bases outside the gene matches: 10. Germline V CDR1 and CDR2: SGHTA, FQGNSA. This CDR3 has 17 amino acids. The CDR3 coding sequence is TGTGCCAGCAGCTTAGAGAATCCCGGGAGGTGGTACAATGAGCAGTTCTTC. Its protein product is CASSLENPGRWYNEQFF.

V is TRBV11-2 and J is TRBJ1-4; D is possibly TRBD1 (5 bases). Germline V gives CDR1 SGHAT, CDR2 FQNNGV. The CDR3 covers 18 residues. Deletions cut 1 base from V and 7 bases from J, with 22 bases between. CDR3 nucleotides: TGTGCCAGCAGCTTAGCCGGGACGCCAAACGCCTTTTTTGAAAAACTGTTTTTT. Protein product: CASSLAGTPNAFFEKLFF.

This clone was counted once. The chain carries TRBV5-1 and TRBJ2-1, with 9 bases lining up with TRBD2. The CDR3 sequence is 15 residues long. After removal of 0 bases from V and 6 bases from J, the junction contained 4 bases not matched to a gene. CDR1 and CDR2 from the germline V gene are SGHRS and YFSETQ. DNA for the CDR3: TGCGCCAGCAGCTTGGTACTAGCGGGCAGCAATGAGCAGTTCTTC. This gives the protein CASSLVLAGSNEQFF.

The genes are TRBV27 and TRBJ2-7; 13 nucleotides align to TRBD2. Losses at the gene ends were 7 bases for V and 2 bases for J; bases not matched to a gene: 8. The germline V gene has CDR1 MNHEY and CDR2 SMNVEV (reference sequence). This CDR3 has 16 residues. CDR3: CASTSGTSGIPYEQYF. In nucleotides, the CDR3 is TGTGCCAGCACCTCCGGGACTAGCGGGATTCCCTACGAGCAGTACTTC.

This sequence joins TRBV6-4 and TRBJ2-2, with D perhaps being TRBD1 or TRBD2 (5 bases each). Looked up from germline, CDR1 is MRHNA and CDR2 is SNTAGT. Trimming cost V 3 bases and J 7 bases, with 27 bases left between them. The CDR3 runs to 19 residues. The CDR3 DNA sequence: TGTGCCAGCAGTGAATCGGGATGGGACGGAATAGGTTACAGCGGGGAGCTGTTTTTT. It specifies CASSESGWDGIGYSGELFF.

The V and J genes are TRBV12-5 and TRBJ2-1; D is uncertain. In germline, CDR1 is LGHNT, CDR2 FRNRAP. There are 12 residues in the CDR3. V lost 5 bases and J 9 bases, leaving 11 bases between the germline ends. CDR3 sequence: CASGPTSSEQFF. CDR3 nucleotide sequence: TGTGCTAGTGGTCCGACCTCCTCTGAGCAGTTCTTC.

The rearrangement uses TRBV6-6 and TRBJ2-3; TRBD2 matches 10 bases. The CDR3 is 16 amino acids. J gave up 0 bases and V 4 bases, and 4 bases lay outside the gene matches. Per the germline V gene, CDR1 is MNHNY and CDR2 is SVGAGI (reference sequence). The DNA for the CDR3 is TGTGCCAGCAGTTTAGGGACTAGCGCTAGCACAGATACGCAGTATTTT. Translation gives CASSLGTSASTDTQYF.

In DNA, the CDR3 is TGTGCCAGCAGCTTAGCGCCGAACGAGCAGTACTTC. It yields the protein CASSLAPNEQYF. The chain combines TRBV7-9 with TRBJ2-7; D gene unclear. CDR1 and CDR2 from the germline V gene are SEHNR and FQNEAQ (reference sequence). The CDR3 has 12 residues. Deletions cut 0 bases from V and 5 bases from J, with 5 bases between.

V and J are TRBV25-1 and TRBJ2-7, with D perhaps matching TRBD2 (6 bases). There are 16 residues in the CDR3. Germline V gene sequence: CDR1 MGHDK, CDR2 SYGVNS. V was shortened by 4 bases and J by 1 base, with 17 bases between the two germline ends. DNA of the CDR3: TGTGCCAGCAGTGGGCCTCCTGGGGCGGGATCCTACGAGCAGTACTTC. This codes for CASSGPPGAGSYEQYF.

J is TRBJ1-2 and V is TRBV28, with D possibly matching TRBD1 (5 bases). The V and J ends lost 5 bases and 4 bases respectively, with 14 bases between them. Looked up from germline, CDR1 is MDHEN and CDR2 is SYDVKM. The CDR3 is 14 residues long. The CDR3 sequence: CASSPPSGLYGYTF. The CDR3, as DNA: TGTGCCAGCAGTCCCCCCTCGGGGCTCTATGGCTACACCTTC.

The rearrangement joins TRBV6-1 to TRBJ2-7; 7 bases are shared with TRBD2. The V gene end was trimmed by 7 bases and the J gene end by 4 bases; junction bases not matched to a gene: 13. The CDR3 is made up of 15 amino acids. Germline values: CDR1 MNHNS, CDR2 SASEGT. The CDR3 protein is CASTSLAGDVYEQYF. DNA of the CDR3: TGTGCCAGCACCTCTCTCGCGGGAGATGTATACGAGCAGTACTTC.

The rearrangement uses TRBV27 and TRBJ2-1; D may be TRBD2 (6 bases). CDR1 is MNHEY and CDR2 is SMNVEV in the germline V gene (reference sequence). Trimming pared 8 bases from V and 2 bases from J, leaving 13 bases between. The CDR3 has 14 residues. The CDR3 DNA reads TGTGCCAGCCGAGACATAGCGGCCTACAATGAGCAGTTCTTC. It codes for CASRDIAAYNEQFF.

The J gene is TRBJ2-1, the V gene TRBV14; 8 bases align to TRBD2. Germline loops: CDR1 SGHDN, CDR2 FVKESK. CDR3 size: 15 residues. V lost 2 bases, J lost 7 bases, and 7 bases stayed unmatched. The CDR3 region is CASSQRTGGPNEQFF. CDR3 sequence (DNA): TGTGCCAGCAGCCAACGTACGGGAGGGCCTAATGAGCAGTTCTTC.